This is a list of T cell receptor beta chains from one sample in a study of T cells in Graves' hyperthyroidism and ophthalmopathy. TCRdb re-analysed the multiplex PCR reads in MiXCR, keeping a single row per CDR3 protein. The data hold 550,000 to 700,000 distinct CDR3 sequences, with approximately 15% observed a single time. Sequencing was carried out using blood. These receptors came from a woman between 40 and 55 years old with Graves' ophthalmopathy. The CDR3 runs from the conserved cysteine through the conserved F or W. D genes are given only for firm matches. A clone size is listed for some rows: how often the clone was seen (once, few, many), or a class if it is expanded.

size	V	D	J	DNA	CDR3
many	TRBV20-1	TRBD2	TRBJ2-7	TGCAGTGCTAGGACTAGCGGGTCCTACGAGCAGTACTTC	CSARTSGSYEQYF
-	TRBV9	-	TRBJ1-2	TGTGCCAGCAGCAAACGAGTAGGGGAGAACTATGGCTACACCTTC	CASSKRVGENYGYTF
many	TRBV15	-	TRBJ2-3	TGTGCCACCAGCAGATTCGCAGATACGCAGTATTTT	CATSRFADTQYF
-	TRBV30	-	TRBJ2-7	TGTGTCGCTACGCGGACTGACGGTCCCTACGAGCAGTACTTC	CVATRTDGPYEQYF
many	TRBV27	-	TRBJ2-1	TGTGCCAGCAGCCAATCGGACAGCCTTAGCTCCTACAATGAGCAGTTCTTC	CASSQSDSLSSYNEQFF
many	TRBV5-1	-	TRBJ1-1	TGCGCCAGCAGCTTATTTGATTCCTACACTGAAGCTTTCTTT	CASSLFDSYTEAFF
few	TRBV29-1	-	TRBJ2-1	TGCAGCGTTGAACCTGGGCTATACAATGAGCAGTTCTTC	CSVEPGLYNEQFF
many	TRBV2	-	TRBJ2-5	TGTGCCAGCGGCCTGTCCCAAGAGACCCAGTACTTC	CASGLSQETQYF
-	TRBV11-1	TRBD2	TRBJ2-7	TGTGCCAGCAGCTTAGCGAAGGGACTAGCGGGAGCCCAGTACGAGCAGTACTTC	CASSLAKGLAGAQYEQYF
many	TRBV11-2	-	TRBJ2-5	TGTGCCAGCAGCTTGTCCCCCGTTAGCGGAGTCAACCAAGAGACCCAGTACTTC	CASSLSPVSGVNQETQYF
many	TRBV28	-	TRBJ1-1	TGTGCCAGCAGTTATACAGGGACGATTACTGAAGCTTTCTTT	CASSYTGTITEAFF
many	TRBV10-3	-	TRBJ1-1	TGTGCCATCAGTGAATTCTACGTGAACACTGAAGCTTTCTTT	CAISEFYVNTEAFF
few	TRBV29-1	TRBD1	TRBJ1-2	TGCAGCGCCTCCGGGACAGGGTTTGACAGCTATGGCTACACCTTC	CSASGTGFDSYGYTF
-	TRBV28	TRBD1	TRBJ1-5	TGTGCCAGCAGTCGACAGGGGTACAATCAGCCCCAGCATTTT	CASSRQGYNQPQHF
few	TRBV4-1	-	TRBJ2-2	TGCGCCAGCAGCCAATTGGGGAGTAGAAAGGCCGGGGAGCTGTTTTTT	CASSQLGSRKAGELFF
-	TRBV12-3/TRBV12-4	TRBD2	TRBJ2-2	TGTGCCAGCACGCTAGCGGGGGAACTAAACGGGGAGCTGTTTTTT	CASTLAGELNGELFF
many	TRBV14	-	TRBJ2-7	TGTGCCAGCAGTCGGCACATAAAACACCACGAGCAGTACTTC	CASSRHIKHHEQYF
few	TRBV19	-	TRBJ1-2	TGTGCCAGTAGTATAGATTGGTCAGGACCGAGTACCTATGGCTACACCTTC	CASSIDWSGPSTYGYTF
many	TRBV12-3/TRBV12-4	TRBD2	TRBJ2-2	TGTGCCAGCACGCTGGCGGGAGTGGGCACCGGGGAGCTGTTTTTT	CASTLAGVGTGELFF
few	TRBV4-3	-	TRBJ2-7	TGCGCCAGCAGCCAAGATCGCACCCCGCCCTACGAGCAGTACTTC	CASSQDRTPPYEQYF
many	TRBV6-5	-	TRBJ1-2	TGTGCCACCCTTTCTCTACAGGGCGCCGTCTATGGCTACACCTTC	CATLSLQGAVYGYTF
many	TRBV28	-	TRBJ2-7	TGTGCCAGCAGTTCTCCCGGGACATACTCCTACGAGCAGTACTTC	CASSSPGTYSYEQYF